Following are 24 T cell receptor beta chains from one sample sequenced in a study of CD8 T cells in ankylosing spondylitis. TCRdb re-called the 5' RACE reads with MiXCR, one entry per CDR3 protein. The sample includes around 250,000 distinct CDR3 sequences, roughly 10% of them seen just once. Sequenced sample: blood, either unsorted or a sorted T cell fraction (not recorded which). The receptors derive from a male donor with ankylosing spondylitis or in good health (not recorded which).

This clonotype was observed a few times. The CDR3 sequence: CASMGAGANEKLFF. In DNA, the CDR3 is TGTGCCAGCATGGGGGCTGGAGCTAATGAAAAACTGTTTTTT. V gene TRBV28 combines with J gene TRBJ1-4; D perhaps matches TRBD1 (6 bases). This CDR3 contains 14 residues. Per the germline V gene, CDR1 is MDHEN and CDR2 is SYDVKM. V gave up 7 bases and J gave up 3 bases, with 12 bases separating them.

This clonotype was counted ten times or more. This rearrangement joins TRBV15 to TRBJ1-1; 10 nucleotides match TRBD1. J gave up 5 bases and V 4 bases, and 4 bases lay outside the gene matches. The germline gives CDR1 LNHNV, CDR2 YYDKDF (reference sequence). The CDR3 loop spans 14 amino acids. Written as DNA, the CDR3 is TGTGCCACCAGCAAGGGACAGGGGAGAACTGAAGCTTTCTTT. Amino acid sequence: CATSKGQGRTEAFF.

The chain employs TRBV6-5 and TRBJ2-2; the match to TRBD2 covers 8 bases. J lost 7 bases, V lost 0 bases, and 4 bases had no gene match. The V gene's germline CDR1 is MNHEY and CDR2 SVGAGI. This CDR3 is built from 15 residues. The CDR3 spells CASSYSRGRSGELFF. The CDR3 coding sequence is TGTGCCAGCAGTTACTCCCGCGGGAGGAGCGGGGAGCTGTTTTTT.

The J gene is TRBJ1-1, the V gene TRBV6-1; D perhaps matches TRBD1 (6 bases). V was pared by 5 bases and J by 4 bases, with 14 bases between. The CDR3 consists of 14 residues. Germline-derived CDR1 and CDR2 are MNHNS and SASEGT. The CDR3 DNA follows: TGTGCCAGCAGTAGTCCCCCGGGGGCCACTGAAGCTTTCTTT. Protein product: CASSSPPGATEAFF.

The sample holds a few counts of this clonotype. The CDR3 nucleotides read TGTGCCAGCAGTGATACGTCCAGGGCAGATACGCAGTATTTT. Its translation is CASSDTSRADTQYF. The genes are TRBV25-1 and TRBJ2-3; D is possibly TRBD1 (5 bases). Germline CDR1 reads MGHDK; CDR2 reads SYGVNS. This CDR3 is 14 amino acids long. V gave up 3 bases and J gave up 4 bases, with 11 bases separating them.

This clonotype showed up many times. The CDR3 is CASTSAGSNTGELFF. CDR3 in DNA: TGTGCCAGCACCTCAGCGGGGTCGAACACCGGGGAGCTGTTTTTT. V gene TRBV5-4 combines with J gene TRBJ2-2; 7 bases fit TRBD2. V gave up 6 bases and J gave up 0 bases; unmatched junction bases: 5. In germline, CDR1 is SGHNT, CDR2 YYREEE (reference sequence). The CDR3 loop spans 15 amino acids.

This clonotype came up a few times. The rearrangement joins TRBV12-3 or TRBV12-4 to TRBJ2-7; tentative D call: TRBD1 (5 bases). Trimming took off 3 bases at V and 2 bases at J, with 8 bases between the two ends. CDR3 length: 13 amino acids. CDR3 DNA: TGTGCCAGCAGTTTCCTAGGGGCCTACGAGCAGTACTTC. It codes for CASSFLGAYEQYF.

J is TRBJ2-5 and V is TRBV5-1; no reliable D call. The V gene lost 4 bases and the J gene lost 7 bases, with 23 bases spanning the gap. The CDR3 has 16 residues. The germline gives CDR1 SGHRS, CDR2 YFSETQ. The CDR3 bases are TGCGCCAGCAGCCTTATTTCCAACCCGGATTTAAGGACCCAGTACTTC. It is translated as CASSLISNPDLRTQYF.

This chain joins TRBV7-6 and TRBJ2-7; D unclear. The CDR3 is made up of 14 amino acids. Trimming removed 1 base from V and 0 bases from J, with 7 bases in between. Germline values: CDR1 SGHVS, CDR2 FNYEAQ. The DNA for the CDR3 is TGTGCCAGCAGCTTAGGAGCGAGCTCCTACGAGCAGTACTTC. Translation: CASSLGASSYEQYF.

Ten or more counts support this clonotype. The chain is built from TRBV5-1 and TRBJ2-7; no definite D call. This CDR3 is built from 15 residues. V was trimmed by 0 bases and J by 6 bases, leaving 16 bases between them. Germline values: CDR1 SGHRS, CDR2 YFSETQ. The CDR3 spells CASSLGVNSLGEQYF. The DNA for the CDR3 is TGCGCCAGCAGCTTGGGTGTCAACTCTCTAGGCGAGCAGTACTTC.

The sample holds a few counts of this clonotype. The chain couples TRBV11-2 to TRBJ2-3; TRBD1 or TRBD2 may be the D gene (5 bases each). CDR3 size: 16 residues. Looked up from germline, CDR1 is SGHAT and CDR2 is FQNNGV. Trimming stripped 4 bases from V and 0 bases from J, with 14 bases between. The CDR3 spells CASSSTGLSSTDTQYF. In nucleotides, the CDR3 is TGTGCCAGCAGCTCAACGGGGCTGTCTAGCACAGATACGCAGTATTTT. Variable domain in full (rest from reference TRBV11-2 and TRBJ2-3): EAGVAQSPRYKIIEKRQSVAFWCNPISGHATLYWYQQILGQGPKLLIQFQNNGVVDDSQLPKDRFSAERLKGVDSTLKIQPAKLEDSAVYLCASSSTGLSSTDTQYFGPGTRLTVL.

This clonotype was recorded many times. The rearrangement uses TRBV5-5 and TRBJ2-2; 12 bases map to TRBD1. The germline gives CDR1 SGHKS, CDR2 YYEKEE (reference sequence). This CDR3 region has 17 residues. V shed 4 bases, J shed 7 bases, and the junction held 11 bases outside the gene matches. CDR3 DNA sequence: TGTGCCAGCAGCCCCGGCCCGGGACAGGGGGCCGTCGGGGAGCTGTTTTTT. Its translation is CASSPGPGQGAVGELFF.

The J gene is TRBJ2-1, the V gene TRBV11-3; 12 bases fit TRBD1. In germline, CDR1 is SGHNT, CDR2 YENEEA. V gave up 0 bases and J gave up 6 bases; unmatched junction bases: 3. This CDR3 is built from 16 residues. Here the CDR3 reads CASSLDGTGGFNEQFF. In DNA form, the CDR3 reads TGTGCCAGCAGCTTAGATGGGACAGGGGGCTTCAATGAGCAGTTCTTC. The variable domain in full, with the rest retrieved from reference TRBV11-3 and TRBJ2-1, is EAGVVQSPRYKIIEKKQPVAFWCNPISGHNTLYWYLQNLGQGPELLIRYENEEAVDDSQLPKDRFSAERLKGVDSTLKIQPAELGDSAVYLCASSLDGTGGFNEQFFGPGTRLTVL.

The chain combines TRBV6-1 with TRBJ2-1; D possibly corresponds to TRBD2 (6 bases). The CDR3 sequence is 15 residues long. Germline V CDR1 and CDR2: MNHNS, SASEGT. V dropped 6 bases and J dropped 6 bases, with 18 bases sitting between them. In DNA form, the CDR3 reads TGTGCCAGCAGCCACCAGGAGGGTGGGGGCAATGAGCAGTTCTTC. This gives the protein CASSHQEGGGNEQFF.

In this sample, this clonotype turned up a few times. The chain links TRBV12-3 or TRBV12-4 to TRBJ2-7; no reliable D call. CDR3 size: 14 residues. The V end lost 4 bases, the J end lost 7 bases, and 17 bases lay between the germline ends. Here the CDR3 reads CASSSSFPPFEQYF. As DNA, the CDR3 is TGTGCCAGCAGTTCTTCCTTTCCGCCTTTTGAGCAGTACTTC.

This clonotype was seen a few times. The conserved phenylalanine or tryptophan is not found at the CDR3 terminus, so this likely reflects a read error. The DNA is left out, because the CDR3 cannot be placed on it with certainty; the CDR3 is given as TCRdb lists it. This chain links TRBV7-9 with TRBJ2-7; the table assigns TRBD1, which was not confirmed against the DNA. The germline CDR1 and CDR2 sequences are SEHNR and FQNEAQ (reference sequence). The CDR3 contains 12 residues when both ends are counted. The CDR3 loop reads CASSLGQGHPVL.

This clonotype has a count of ten or more. J is TRBJ2-1 and V is TRBV4-2, with a possible D match to TRBD2 (7 bases). This CDR3 has 16 residues. Trimming cost V 0 bases and J 7 bases, with 16 bases left between them. The germline gives CDR1 LGHNA, CDR2 YNFKEQ. The CDR3 DNA is TGTGCCAGCAGCCAAGACCCGCGGGGGCTTATGAATGAGCAGTTCTTC. Residues: CASSQDPRGLMNEQFF.

This clonotype has just a few counts. The chain has TRBV2 and TRBJ1-1; 10 nucleotides match TRBD1. From germline, CDR1 is SNHLY and CDR2 FYNNEI. CDR3 length equals 17 residues. V was clipped by 7 bases and J by 2 bases; unmatched bases: 13. CDR3 coding DNA: TGTGCCAGCAACATTGTCCGGGACAGGGGCCTTAACACTGAAGCTTTCTTT. Translation gives CASNIVRDRGLNTEAFF.

This clonotype was counted between two and nine times. The genes are TRBV2 and TRBJ2-3; D is unresolved. V dropped 10 bases and J dropped 5 bases, with 19 bases sitting between them. Germline CDR1 is SNHLY and CDR2 is FYNNEI. This CDR3 is 14 amino acids long. DNA of the CDR3: TGTGCCACACCCAGCCGAGAGCTAGGAGATACGCAGTATTTT. This sequence encodes CATPSRELGDTQYF.

This clonotype was seen many times. The chain has TRBV13 and TRBJ2-1; TRBD1 matches at 7 bases. V lost 5 bases to trimming and J lost 3 bases; unmatched junction nucleotides: 7. CDR3 length: 15 residues. Germline assignment: CDR1 PRHDT and CDR2 FYEKMQ (reference sequence). The CDR3 region is CASSRRQGLYNEQFF. The CDR3 DNA reads as TGTGCCAGCAGCCGAAGACAGGGTCTCTACAATGAGCAGTTCTTC.

This clonotype turned up a few times. This chain connects TRBV12-5 to TRBJ2-7; D unresolved. V lost 1 base, J lost 0 bases, and 1 base lay in between. Germline V CDR1 and CDR2: LGHNT, FRNRAP. The CDR3 is made up of 12 amino acids. The CDR3 DNA reads TGTGCTAGTGGTTTGGACTCCTACGAGCAGTACTTC. Encoded protein: CASGLDSYEQYF.

The V gene is TRBV21-1, the J gene TRBJ2-5; the D segment call TRBD2 is taken from the table without a DNA check. TRBV21-1 is marked as a pseudogene. This CDR3 has 16 amino acids. CDR3 loop: CASSKALSREQETQYF. CDR3 DNA sequence: TGTGCCAGCAGCAAAGCACTCTCGCGGGAGCAAGAGACCCAGTACTTC.

This clonotype has only one observation. The junction differs from germline at one of its ends, possibly a read error. The chain carries TRBV5-1 and TRBJ2-1; D is possibly TRBD2 (5 bases). The length of the CDR3 is 16 residues. Germline V gene sequence: CDR1 SGHRS, CDR2 YFSETQ. This CDR3 reads CANSLEARVAYNEQFF. CDR3 DNA: TGCGCCAACAGCTTGGAGGCCCGGGTGGCCTACAATGAGCAGTTCTTC. Supplemented by reference TRBV5-1 and TRBJ2-1, the full variable domain reads KAGVTQTPRYLIKTRGQQVTLSCSPISGHRSVSWYQQTPGQGLQFLFEYFSETQRNKGNFPGRFSGRQFSNSRSEMNVSTLELGDSALYLCANSLEARVAYNEQFFGPGTRLTVL.

At least ten counts were recorded for this clonotype. The rearrangement uses TRBV4-1 and TRBJ1-1, with D possibly matching TRBD1 (5 bases). The CDR3 length is 15 residues. V lost 1 base and J lost 5, with 14 bases in between. CDR1 and CDR2 from the germline V gene are MGHRA and YSYEKL. The CDR3 spells CASSQAAGGQTEAFF. CDR3 sequence (DNA): TGCGCCAGCAGCCAAGCGGCGGGGGGTCAAACTGAAGCTTTCTTT.